This TCR beta chain came from a study of T cell repertoires in cytomegalovirus infection. Study at large: A matching HLA type, together with CMV infection, was signaled by public TCR beta signatures. Study-wide findings and caveats: CMV carriers with the relevant HLA were identified by cumulative public TCR beta family frequency. The ex vivo response showed dominance by HLA-C-restricted CMV-specific TCR beta clonotypes.

This clonotype was found many times. Its matching antigen is unknown. MiXCR, applied by TCRdb to the reads, yields one record per CDR3 protein. Of around 540,000 distinct CDR3 sequences in the sample, 25% to 35% were seen once. The input for sequencing was cultured PBMCs, taken from culture after CMV antigen stimulation. The source is a human donor in good health (CMV status not recorded). Some clones in this sample may be carry-over from other donors' samples.

The chain's CDR3 is CASSLVGDHEQFF. For the CDR3, the DNA is TGTGCCAGCAGCTTAGTCGGGGACCATGAGCAGTTCTTC. The rearrangement uses TRBV7-6 and TRBJ2-1; the D gene could be TRBD1 or TRBD2 (5 bases each). V lost 1 base, J lost 8 bases, and 9 bases lay in between. The CDR3 sequence is 13 residues long. Looked up from germline, CDR1 is SGHVS and CDR2 is FNYEAQ.